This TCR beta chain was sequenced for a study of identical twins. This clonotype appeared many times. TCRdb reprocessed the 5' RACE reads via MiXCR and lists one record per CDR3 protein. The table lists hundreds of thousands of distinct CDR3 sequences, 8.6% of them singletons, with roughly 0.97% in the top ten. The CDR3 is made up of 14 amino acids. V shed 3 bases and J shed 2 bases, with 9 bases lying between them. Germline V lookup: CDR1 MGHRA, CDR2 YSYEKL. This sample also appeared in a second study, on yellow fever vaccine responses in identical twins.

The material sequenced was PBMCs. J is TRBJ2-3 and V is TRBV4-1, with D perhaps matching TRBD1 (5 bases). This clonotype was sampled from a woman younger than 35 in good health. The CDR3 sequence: CASSQQTDTDTQYF. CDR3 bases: TGCGCCAGCAGCCAGCAGACAGACACAGATACGCAGTATTTT.